This T cell receptor (beta chain) was sequenced during a study of T cell changes during pregnancy in multiple sclerosis (dated 2019 in TCRdb). As for the study more broadly: The study looked at changes in the T cell repertoire across pregnancy in women with multiple sclerosis.

The germline ends are 9 bases apart after V is trimmed by 3 bases and J by 0 bases. The germline V gene encodes CDR1 MNHEY and CDR2 SMNVEV (reference sequence). The CDR3 contains 15 residues, cysteine and phenylalanine counted. Only the CDR3 DNA stays, 45 bases, in frame from base 1. The receptor library was made with the immunoSEQ multiplex PCR assay. Not all clones reach the TCRdb copy of this immuneACCESS table, which keeps in-frame sequences only. Checked studies attribute under half of the gap to unresolved V genes and leave the rest unexplained. The sample table contains 18,000 or so clones; only one count was recorded for 80% to 90% of them. Around 7.7% of the sample goes to the ten largest clones. About this clone itself: The antigen it recognizes is unknown. Within one base of it there is no much larger clone, and no base qualities were kept.

Recombination linked TRBV27 to TRBJ2-1; no D gene can be assigned with confidence. This clonotype was obtained from a female donor in good health, enrolled as a control in a pregnancy study. Sequenced material: CD8+ T cells from peripheral blood mononuclear cells, taken in the second trimester of pregnancy. Here is the DNA: TGTGCCAGCAGTTTGGGTCAGGTCTCCTACAATGAGCAGTTCTTC. Its protein is CASSLGQVSYNEQFF.